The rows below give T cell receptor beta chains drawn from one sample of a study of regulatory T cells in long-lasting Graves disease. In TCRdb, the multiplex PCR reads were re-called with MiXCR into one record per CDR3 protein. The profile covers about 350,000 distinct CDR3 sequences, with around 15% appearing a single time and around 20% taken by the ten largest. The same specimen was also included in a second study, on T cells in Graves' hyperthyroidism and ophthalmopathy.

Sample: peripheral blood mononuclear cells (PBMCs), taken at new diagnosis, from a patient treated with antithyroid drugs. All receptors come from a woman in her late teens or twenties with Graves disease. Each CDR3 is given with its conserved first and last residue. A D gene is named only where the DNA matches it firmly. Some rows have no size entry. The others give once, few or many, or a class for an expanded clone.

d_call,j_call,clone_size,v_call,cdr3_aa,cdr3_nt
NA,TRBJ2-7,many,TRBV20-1,CSAHDVSEQYF,TGCAGTGCCCATGACGTGTCCGAGCAGTACTTC
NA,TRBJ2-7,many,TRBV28,CASSYSYEGGEQYF,TGTGCCAGCAGTTACTCCTACGAAGGGGGCGAGCAGTACTTC
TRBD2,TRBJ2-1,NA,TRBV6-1,CASSWTSGYKVNEQFF,TGTGCCAGCAGCTGGACTAGCGGGTATAAAGTGAATGAGCAGTTCTTC
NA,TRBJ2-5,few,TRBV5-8,CASSLQVQETQYF,TGTGCCAGCAGCTTACAGGTCCAAGAGACCCAGTACTTC
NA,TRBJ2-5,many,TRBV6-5,CASSYGRGGQETQYF,TGTGCCAGCAGTTACGGGCGAGGGGGACAAGAGACCCAGTACTTC
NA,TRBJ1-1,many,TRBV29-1,CSSTGTANTEAFF,TGCAGCAGTACGGGGACGGCGAACACTGAAGCTTTCTTT
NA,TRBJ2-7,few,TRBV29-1,CSVEGTAYEQYF,TGCAGCGTTGAAGGGACAGCCTACGAGCAGTACTTC
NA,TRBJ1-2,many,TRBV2,CASNTGSVSGYTF,TGTGCCAGCAACACAGGGAGCGTAAGCGGCTACACCTTC
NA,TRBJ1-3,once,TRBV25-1,CASSVTDGRNTIYF,TGTGCCAGCAGTGTGACGGACGGACGAAACACCATATATTTT
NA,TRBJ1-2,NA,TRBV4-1,CASSQDLSGLGGYTF,TGCGCCAGCAGCCAAGATCTCTCAGGGTTGGGGGGCTACACCTTC
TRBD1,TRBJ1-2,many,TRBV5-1,CASSWGQDGYTF,TGCGCCAGCAGCTGGGGACAGGATGGCTACACCTTC
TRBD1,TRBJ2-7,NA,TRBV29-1,CSAEGQGLYEQYF,TGCAGCGCTGAGGGACAGGGACTCTACGAGCAGTACTTC
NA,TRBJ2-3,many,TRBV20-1,CSADLSFTDTQYF,TGCAGTGCTGACTTGTCCTTCACAGATACGCAGTATTTT
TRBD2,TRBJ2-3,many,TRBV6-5,CASSYHRGGLRDTQYF,TGTGCCAGCAGTTACCATCGGGGGGGGCTCAGAGATACGCAGTATTTT
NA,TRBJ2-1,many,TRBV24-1,CATSETGLSGDEQFF,TGTGCCACCAGTGAAACGGGCCTCTCAGGCGATGAGCAGTTCTTC
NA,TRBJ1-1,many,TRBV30,CAWKSRPLNTEAFF,TGTGCCTGGAAGAGTCGGCCCTTGAACACTGAAGCTTTCTTT
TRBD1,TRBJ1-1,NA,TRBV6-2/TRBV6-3,CASSELGQGEAFF,TGTGCCAGCAGTGAATTGGGACAGGGTGAAGCTTTCTTT
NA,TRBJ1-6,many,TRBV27,CASRGQSGSPLHF,TGTGCCAGCAGAGGACAGTCGGGATCACCCCTCCACTTT
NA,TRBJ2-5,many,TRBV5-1,CASSLVGSGETQYF,TGCGCCAGCAGCTTGGTGGGCTCCGGGGAGACCCAGTACTTC
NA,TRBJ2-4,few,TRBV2,CASSEEGLAKNIQYF,TGTGCCAGCAGTGAGGAGGGGTTAGCCAAAAACATTCAGTACTTC
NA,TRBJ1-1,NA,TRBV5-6,CASSPGRGWNTEAFF,TGTGCCAGCAGCCCCGGTCGTGGTTGGAACACTGAAGCTTTCTTT
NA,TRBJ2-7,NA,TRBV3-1,CASSQARREQYF,TGTGCCAGCAGCCAAGCACGACGGGAGCAGTACTTC
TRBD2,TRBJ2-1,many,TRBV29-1,CSARTSGYNEQFF,TGCAGCGCCCGGACTAGCGGATACAATGAGCAGTTCTTC
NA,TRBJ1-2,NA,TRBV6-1,CASRDTGHGYTF,TGTGCCAGCAGGGATACAGGGCATGGCTACACCTTC
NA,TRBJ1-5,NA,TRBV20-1,CSANPGGGNQPQHF,TGCAGTGCGAACCCGGGTGGTGGCAATCAGCCCCAGCATTTT
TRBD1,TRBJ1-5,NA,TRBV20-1,CSARVTGGAGNQPQHF,TGCAGTGCTAGAGTGACAGGGGGCGCGGGCAATCAGCCCCAGCATTTT
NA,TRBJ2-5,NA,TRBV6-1,CASKRDLQETQYF,TGTGCCAGCAAGAGGGACCTCCAAGAGACCCAGTACTTC
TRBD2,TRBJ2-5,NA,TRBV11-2,CASSSGTSGSGETQYF,TGTGCCAGCAGTTCCGGGACTAGCGGGAGCGGAGAGACCCAGTACTTC
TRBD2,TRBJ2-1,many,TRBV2,CARWEASGRGSSYNEQFF,TGTGCCAGATGGGAGGCTAGCGGGAGAGGGAGCTCCTACAATGAGCAGTTCTTC
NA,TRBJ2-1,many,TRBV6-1,CASSPGAEQFF,TGTGCCAGCAGTCCAGGGGCTGAGCAGTTCTTC
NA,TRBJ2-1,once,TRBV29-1,CSVPPRAGKSNEQFF,TGCAGCGTCCCCCCGAGGGCGGGCAAGTCCAATGAGCAGTTCTTC
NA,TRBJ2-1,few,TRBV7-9,CASSLGTMDEQFF,TGTGCCAGCAGCTTAGGGACTATGGATGAGCAGTTCTTC
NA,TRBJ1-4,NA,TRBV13,CASSSRDGVTNEKLFF,TGTGCCAGCAGCTCCCGGGACGGGGTAACTAATGAAAAACTGTTTTTT
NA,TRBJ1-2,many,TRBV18,CASSPPTEGYTF,TGTGCCAGCTCACCACCTACGGAAGGCTACACCTTC
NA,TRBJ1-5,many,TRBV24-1,CATSAHGSNQPQHF,TGTGCCACCAGTGCCCACGGGAGCAATCAGCCCCAGCATTTT
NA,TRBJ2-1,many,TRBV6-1,CASTSGNEQFF,TGTGCCAGTACAAGCGGCAATGAGCAGTTCTTC
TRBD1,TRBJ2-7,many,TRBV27,CASSAGTGNTHEQYF,TGTGCCAGCAGTGCCGGGACAGGGAATACCCACGAGCAGTACTTC
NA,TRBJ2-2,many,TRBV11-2,CASSLERMTGELFF,TGTGCCAGCAGCTTAGAGAGGATGACCGGGGAGCTGTTTTTT
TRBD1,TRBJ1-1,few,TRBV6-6,CASSYSRQGRTEAFF,TGTGCCAGCAGTTACTCGAGACAGGGTCGAACTGAAGCTTTCTTT
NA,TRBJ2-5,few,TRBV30,CAWSRLWETQYF,TGTGCCTGGAGCCGTCTATGGGAGACCCAGTACTTC
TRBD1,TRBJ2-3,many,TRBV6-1,CASSRGTGNTQYF,TGTGCCAGCAGTCGGGGGACAGGGAATACGCAGTATTTT
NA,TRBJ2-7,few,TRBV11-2,CASSYRPAYEQYF,TGTGCCAGCAGCTACAGGCCCGCCTACGAGCAGTACTTC
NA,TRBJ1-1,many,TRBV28,CASSLAASAGNTEAFF,TGTGCCAGCAGTTTGGCAGCGTCGGCAGGGAACACTGAAGCTTTCTTT
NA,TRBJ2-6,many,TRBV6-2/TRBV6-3,CASSPEGGGANVLTF,TGTGCCAGCTCACCCGAGGGGGGAGGGGCCAACGTCCTGACTTTC
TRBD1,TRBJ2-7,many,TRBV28,CASLTGTGAHEQYF,TGTGCCAGCCTTACCGGGACAGGGGCCCACGAGCAGTACTTC
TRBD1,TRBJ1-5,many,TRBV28,CASSDRGGQPQHF,TGTGCCAGCAGTGACAGGGGAGGTCAGCCCCAGCATTTT
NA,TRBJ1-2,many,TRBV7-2,CASSLARTEYGYTF,TGTGCCAGCAGCTTAGCCAGGACGGAATATGGCTACACCTTC
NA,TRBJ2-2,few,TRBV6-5,CASSYWDEATGELFF,TGTGCCAGCAGTTACTGGGACGAGGCCACCGGGGAGCTGTTTTTT
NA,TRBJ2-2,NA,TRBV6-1,CASRKEGVLTGELFF,TGTGCCAGCCGGAAGGAGGGAGTACTCACCGGGGAGCTGTTTTTT
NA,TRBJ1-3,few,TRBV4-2,CASSQERQSGNTIYF,TGTGCCAGCAGCCAAGAGAGGCAGTCTGGAAACACCATATATTTT
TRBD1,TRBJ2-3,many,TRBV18,CASSPRGGKDTQYF,TGTGCCAGCTCACCAAGAGGGGGCAAAGATACGCAGTATTTT